The entry that follows covers one T cell receptor (beta chain) sequence. These data come from a study of T cells expressing NK-cell markers. On the study more broadly: All TCR beta repertoires analysed originated from sorted CD3+CD56+NKG2C+, CD3+CD56+NKG2C- and CD3+CD56-NKG2C+ T cells. One of the eight sequenced donors was seronegative, whereas the other seven were HCMV-seropositive.

Germline CDR1 reads KGHDR; CDR2 reads SFDVKD. The CDR3 consists of 20 residues. TCRdb re-called the 5' RACE reads, yielding one record per CDR3 amino acid sequence without DNA. In all, the sample yields about 160,000 distinct CDR3 sequences. The rearrangement links TRBV24-1 to TRBJ1-5; as DNA is missing, the TRBD1 call by TCRdb cannot be tested. The sequence derives from a man aged 18-75 years in good health. The sample was blood T cells: a sorted CD56 or NKG2C T cell subset, CD4+ or CD8+ T cells, or bulk PBMC T cells (not recorded which). CDR3 residues: CATSDSRGTGDILANQPQHF.